This T cell receptor beta chain came from a study of identical twins. One entry per CDR3 protein results from TCRdb running MiXCR on the 5' RACE reads. This table has under 500,000 distinct CDR3 sequences, 13% to 15% appearing once. This clonotype was seen ten or more times. Its antigen remains unknown. Study conclusions and caveats: Beta out-of-frame twin sharing showed a weaker excess.

Trimming shortened V by 5 bases and J by 6 bases, and 5 bases separated the two germline ends. The CDR3 is made up of 11 amino acids. A further study also used this sample, focusing on yellow fever vaccine responses in identical twins.

This receptor was taken from a woman under 30 in good health. The sample was CD4+ T cells sorted from blood. The chain recombines TRBV12-3 or TRBV12-4 with TRBJ2-1, with D unclear. DNA for the CDR3: TGTGCCAGCAGTAGGGTCAATGAGCAGTTCTTC. Protein product: CASSRVNEQFF.